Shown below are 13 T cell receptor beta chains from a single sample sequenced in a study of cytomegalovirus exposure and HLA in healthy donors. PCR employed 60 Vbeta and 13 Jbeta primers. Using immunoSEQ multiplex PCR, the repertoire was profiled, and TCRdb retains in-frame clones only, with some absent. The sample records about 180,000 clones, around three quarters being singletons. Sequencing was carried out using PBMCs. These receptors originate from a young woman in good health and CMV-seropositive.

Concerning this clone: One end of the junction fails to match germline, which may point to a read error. CDR3: CASSLRLGRANGLTF. CDR3 bases: TGTGCCAGCAGCTTGAGACTCGGGAGGGCCAACGGCCTGACTTTC. The rearrangement uses TRBV5-8 and TRBJ2-6, with 8 bases that match TRBD2. In germline, CDR1 is SGHTS, CDR2 YDEGEE. The CDR3 loop spans 15 amino acids.

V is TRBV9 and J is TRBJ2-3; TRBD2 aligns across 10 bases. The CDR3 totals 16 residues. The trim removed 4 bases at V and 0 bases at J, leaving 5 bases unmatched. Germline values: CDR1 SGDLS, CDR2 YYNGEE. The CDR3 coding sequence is TGTGCCAGCAGCAAAGCTAGCGGGGGTAGCACAGATACGCAGTATTTT. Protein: CASSKASGGSTDTQYF.

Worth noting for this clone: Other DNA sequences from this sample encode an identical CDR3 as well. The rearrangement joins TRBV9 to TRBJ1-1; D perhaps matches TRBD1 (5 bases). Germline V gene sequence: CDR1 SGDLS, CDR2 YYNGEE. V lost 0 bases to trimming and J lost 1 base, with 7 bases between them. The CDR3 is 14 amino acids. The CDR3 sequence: CASSVGGPNTEAFF. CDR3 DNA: TGTGCCAGCAGCGTAGGGGGCCCGAACACTGAAGCTTTCTTT.

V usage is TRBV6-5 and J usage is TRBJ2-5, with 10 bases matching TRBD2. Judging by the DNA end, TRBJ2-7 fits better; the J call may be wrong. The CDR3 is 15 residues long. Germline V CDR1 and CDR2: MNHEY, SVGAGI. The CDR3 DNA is TGTGCCAGCAGTTACTCCCTAGCGGGGGCCTACGAGCAGTACTTC. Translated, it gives CASSYSLAGAYEQYF.

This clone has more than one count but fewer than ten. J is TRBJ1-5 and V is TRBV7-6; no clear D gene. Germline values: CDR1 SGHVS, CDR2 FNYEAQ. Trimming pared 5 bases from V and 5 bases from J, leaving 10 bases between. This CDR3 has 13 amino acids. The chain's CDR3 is CASSDREDQPQHF. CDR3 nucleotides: TGTGCCAGCAGCGATAGGGAGGATCAGCCCCAGCATTTT.

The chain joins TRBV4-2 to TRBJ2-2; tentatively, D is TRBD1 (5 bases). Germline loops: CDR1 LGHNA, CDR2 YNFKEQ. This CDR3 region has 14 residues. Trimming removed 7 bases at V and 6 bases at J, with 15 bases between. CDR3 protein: CASIPTPGSGELFF. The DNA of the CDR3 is TGTGCCAGCATTCCCACCCCAGGGTCCGGGGAGCTGTTTTTT.

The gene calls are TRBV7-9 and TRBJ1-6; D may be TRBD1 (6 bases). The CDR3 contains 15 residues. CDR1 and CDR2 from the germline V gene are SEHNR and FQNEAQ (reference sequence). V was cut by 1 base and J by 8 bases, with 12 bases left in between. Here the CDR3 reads CASSLGTQGDSPLHF. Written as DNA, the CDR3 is TGTGCCAGCAGCTTAGGTACACAGGGAGATTCACCCCTCCACTTT.

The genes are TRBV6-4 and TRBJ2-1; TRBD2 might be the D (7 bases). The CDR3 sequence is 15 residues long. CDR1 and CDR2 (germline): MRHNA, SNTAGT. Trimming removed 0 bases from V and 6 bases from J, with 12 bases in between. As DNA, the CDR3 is TGTGCCAGCAGTGACTCAGTGGGGGGGCCCAATGAGCAGTTCTTC. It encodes CASSDSVGGPNEQFF.

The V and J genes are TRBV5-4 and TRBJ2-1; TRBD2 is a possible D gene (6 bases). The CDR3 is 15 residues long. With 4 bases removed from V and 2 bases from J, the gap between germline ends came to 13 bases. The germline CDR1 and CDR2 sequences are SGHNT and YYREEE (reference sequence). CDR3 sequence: CASSETSLTYNEQFF. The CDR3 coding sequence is TGTGCCAGCAGCGAGACTAGTTTAACCTACAATGAGCAGTTCTTC.

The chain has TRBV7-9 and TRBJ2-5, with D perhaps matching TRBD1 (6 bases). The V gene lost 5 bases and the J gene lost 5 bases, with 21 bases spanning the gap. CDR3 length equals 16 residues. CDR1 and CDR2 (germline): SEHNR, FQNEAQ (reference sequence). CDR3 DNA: TGTGCCAGCAGCGACTATTCGACAGCCCAGGGGGAGACCCAGTACTTC. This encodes CASSDYSTAQGETQYF.

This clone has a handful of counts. In DNA form, the CDR3 reads TGTGCCAGCAGCCAAGTTAGCCAGGGTGAAGCTTTCTTT. The encoded protein is CASSQVSQGEAFF. J is TRBJ1-1 and V is TRBV4-2; D may be TRBD1 (5 bases). The CDR3 spans 13 residues. The germline V gene encodes CDR1 LGHNA and CDR2 YNFKEQ. Trimming stripped 1 base from V and 7 bases from J, with 10 bases between.

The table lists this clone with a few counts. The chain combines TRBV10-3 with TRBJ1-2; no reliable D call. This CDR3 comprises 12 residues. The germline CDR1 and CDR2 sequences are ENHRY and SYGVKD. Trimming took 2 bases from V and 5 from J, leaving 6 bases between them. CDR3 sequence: CAISEMRYGYTF. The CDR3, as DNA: TGTGCCATCAGTGAGATGAGATATGGCTACACCTTC.

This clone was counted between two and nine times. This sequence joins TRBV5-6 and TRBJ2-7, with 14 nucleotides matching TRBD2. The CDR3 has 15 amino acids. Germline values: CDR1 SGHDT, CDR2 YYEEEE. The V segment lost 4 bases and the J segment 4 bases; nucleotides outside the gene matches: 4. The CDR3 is CASSLGLAGVYEQYF. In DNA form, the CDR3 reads TGTGCCAGCAGCCTGGGACTAGCGGGGGTTTACGAGCAGTACTTC. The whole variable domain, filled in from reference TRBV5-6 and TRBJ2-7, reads DAGVTQSPTHLIKTRGQQVTLRCSPKSGHDTVSWYQQALGQGPQFIFQYYEEEERQRGNFPDRFSGHQFPNYSSELNVNALLLGDSALYLCASSLGLAGVYEQYFGPGTRLTVT.